This TCR beta chain was profiled in a study of blood T cell repertoires in COVID-19. The overall study: Acute and convalescent COVID-19 samples came from the United States, Italy and Spain.

The CDR3 is 19 residues long. Germline V CDR1 and CDR2: MDHEN, SYDVKM. J gave up 0 bases and V 1 base, and 4 bases lay outside the gene matches. Generated by immunoSEQ multiplex PCR, the TCRdb table keeps only in-frame clones and is missing some. In the table there are 250,000 to 300,000 clones, about 80% of which are singletons. The material sequenced was PBMCs or T cells enriched from blood (not recorded which). This receptor was taken from a man aged 25 to 45 with acute COVID-19. The chain links TRBV28 to TRBJ2-2, with TRBD2 matching 14 bases. CDR3 DNA sequence: TGTGCCAGCAGTTTATCGGGACTAGCGGGGGAGGCGAACACCGGGGAGCTGTTTTTT. This sequence encodes CASSLSGLAGEANTGELFF.